This entry lists 3 T cell receptor beta chains sequenced from one sample in a study of a mutant IDH1 vaccine in newly diagnosed glioma (dated by TCRdb to the early 2020s). In light of the paper, this sample's time point label describes: week 35, safety follow-up. A 20-mer mutant IDH1 peptide at 300 micrograms in Montanide made up each vaccine dose, which was injected subcutaneously together with topical imiquimod. Preparation of the library involved the immunoSEQ multiplex PCR assay. In TCRdb, the immuneACCESS table is reduced to in-frame sequences with V and J assigned. These tables do not hold every clone; where another copy was compared, an unresolved V gene accounts for under half, and the others remain unexplained. Present in this sample are tens of thousands of clones, around 74% of which were seen just once. The ten largest make up around 4.5% of the sample. Antigens for these TCRs are unknown.

The source was PBMCs, collected from a glioma patient whose treatment included an IDH1 peptide vaccine. Every receptor here comes from a man aged 45-65 years with glioma.

V gene TRBV10-3 combines with J gene TRBJ2-2; the D is unclear. Looked up from germline, CDR1 is ENHRY and CDR2 is SYGVKD. The CDR3 covers 14 residues. V lost 1 base and J 1 base, leaving 4 bases between the germline ends. CDR3 protein: CAISEWLNTGELFF. CDR3 sequence (DNA): TGTGCCATCAGTGAGTGGCTGAACACCGGGGAGCTGTTTTTT.

This clone was seen more than once but under ten times. The chain couples TRBV27 to TRBJ2-7, with D unresolved. Looked up from germline, CDR1 is MNHEY and CDR2 is SMNVEV (reference sequence). Trimming took off 2 bases at V and 0 bases at J, with 5 bases between the two ends. The CDR3 totals 13 residues. CDR3 coding DNA: TGTGCCAGCAGTTTAACCGACTCCTACGAGCAGTACTTC. This translates into CASSLTDSYEQYF.

This clone has only a few counts. The V gene is TRBV5-1, the J gene TRBJ1-1; D is uncertain. Germline values: CDR1 SGHRS, CDR2 YFSETQ. This CDR3 contains 12 residues. V dropped 0 bases and J dropped 3 bases, with 3 bases sitting between them. The DNA of the CDR3 is TGCGCCAGCAGCTTGGCGGACACTGAAGCTTTCTTT. It translates to CASSLADTEAFF.